The clone carrying this TCR beta chain was seen a handful of times. The data belong to a study of blood T cell repertoires in COVID-19. Some clones are missing from TCRdb's copy, which holds only in-frame ones; the method was immunoSEQ multiplex PCR. The sample records tens of thousands of clones, about 80% being singletons. Source material: peripheral blood. This receptor was obtained from a woman aged 65 to 85 with acute or convalescent COVID-19.

The CDR3 protein is CASGTSGEGQYF. The CDR3 DNA is TGCGCCAGTGGGACTAGCGGGGAGGGGCAGTACTTC. The chain joins TRBV5-1 to TRBJ2-7; 13 bases fit TRBD2. V lost 8 bases and J lost 9; bases outside the gene matches: 5. Germline V lookup: CDR1 SGHRS, CDR2 YFSETQ. There are 12 residues in the CDR3.